This TCR beta chain derives from a study of technical replicates of blood from a handful of donors. Libraries were prepared by immunoSEQ multiplex PCR; TCRdb keeps only in-frame clonotypes and omits some of them. The data show 70,000 to 95,000 clones, around 94% seen once. With 5 bases removed from V and 2 bases from J, the gap between germline ends came to 12 bases. The CDR3 covers 14 residues. Germline CDR1 reads SGHAT; CDR2 reads FQNNGV. The sequence came from a human donor in good health. This chain joins TRBV11-2 and TRBJ1-2, with D perhaps matching TRBD1 (5 bases). Sequencing was performed on T cells isolated from PBMCs. CDR3 sequence: CASSPQEGNYGYTF. Written as DNA, the CDR3 is TGTGCCAGCAGCCCCCAGGAGGGGAACTATGGCTACACCTTC.